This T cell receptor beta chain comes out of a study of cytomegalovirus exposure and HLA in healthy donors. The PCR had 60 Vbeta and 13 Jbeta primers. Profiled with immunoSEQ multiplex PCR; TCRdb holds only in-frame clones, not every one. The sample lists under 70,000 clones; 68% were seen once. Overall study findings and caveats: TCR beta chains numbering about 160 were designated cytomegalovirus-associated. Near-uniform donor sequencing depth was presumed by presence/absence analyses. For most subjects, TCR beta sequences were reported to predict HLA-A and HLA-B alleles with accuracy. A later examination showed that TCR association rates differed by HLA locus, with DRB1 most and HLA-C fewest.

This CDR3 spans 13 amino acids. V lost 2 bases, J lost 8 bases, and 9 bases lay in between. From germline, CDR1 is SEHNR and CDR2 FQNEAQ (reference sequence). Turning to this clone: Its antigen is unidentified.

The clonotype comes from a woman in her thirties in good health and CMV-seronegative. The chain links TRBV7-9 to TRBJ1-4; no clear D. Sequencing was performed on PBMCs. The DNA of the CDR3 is TGTGCCAGCAGCTTATACGAGAGGGAAAAACTGTTTTTT. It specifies CASSLYEREKLFF.